The source of this T cell receptor beta chain is a study of cytomegalovirus exposure and HLA in healthy donors. General study results and limits: 164 TCR beta chains were listed as cytomegalovirus-associated. Despite most TCR sequences being rare, some public TCRs occurred in many donors. Reported performance of the classifier showed diagnosis of cytomegalovirus status with high specificity and sensitivity. Subsequent analysis revealed that first-cohort TCR clusters tended to co-occur in the 120 or so validation repertoires.

CDR1 WNHNN and CDR2 SYGVQD come from the germline V gene (reference sequence). The CDR3 contains 15 residues. Details on this clone: As yet, its antigen is unknown. One end of the junction is discordant with germline, which a read error may explain.

Repertoires were generated with immunoSEQ multiplex PCR, while TCRdb's copy carries only in-frame clones and drops some. This table holds 240,000 or so clones, around 88% found once. The chain is built from TRBV10-1 and TRBJ2-1, with 7 bases that match TRBD2. The TCR originated in a woman under 40 in good health and CMV-seropositive. Sequencing was performed on PBMCs. CDR3 loop: CASSEASGPYNGQFF. The CDR3 nucleotides are TGCGCCAGCAGTGAGGCTAGCGGACCGTACAATGGGCAGTTCTTC.